This note documents a single T cell receptor (beta chain) sequence. In the PCR, 60 Vbeta and 13 Jbeta primers were used. TCRdb's table, derived via immunoSEQ multiplex PCR, lists solely in-frame clones and lacks some. This table holds about 120,000 clones, around 66% found once. The sample is drawn from a study of cytomegalovirus exposure and HLA in healthy donors. This CDR3 is 14 amino acids long. CDR1 and CDR2 (germline): SGHDN, FVKESK. Trimming stripped 3 bases from V and 4 bases from J, with 12 bases between. It was healthy bone marrow donors who served as donors. Donors counted as nominally healthy when sampled, yet unrecorded immune exposures were likely.

J is TRBJ1-2 and V is TRBV14; D may be TRBD1 (5 bases). Sequencing input: PBMCs. This TCR came from a woman in her thirties or forties in good health and CMV-seropositive. CDR3 loop: CASSHRDVFYGYTF. CDR3 sequence (DNA): TGTGCCAGCAGCCACAGGGATGTCTTCTATGGCTACACCTTC. The full variable domain, completed using reference TRBV14 and TRBJ1-2, is EAGVTQFPSHSVIEKGQTVTLRCDPISGHDNLYWYRRVMGKEIKFLLHFVKESKQDESGMPNNRFLAERTGGTYSTLKVQPAELEDSGVYFCASSHRDVFYGYTFGSGTRLTVV.